Sequencing of this TCR beta chain was carried out in a study of CD8 T cells in Susac syndrome. The multiple sclerosis controls were treatment-naive patients, and their relapsing-remitting disease was stable or active. CD8+ and CD4+ T cells were negatively isolated; TEMRA cells were FACS-enriched. Germline V lookup: CDR1 SQVTM, CDR2 ANQGSEA. V lost 6 bases to trimming and J lost 7 bases; unmatched junction nucleotides: 0. The CDR3 runs to 11 residues. RNA amounts of 0.5 to 1 ug underwent reverse transcription with random hexamers. Multiplex immunoSEQ PCR targeted 54 Vbeta and 13 Jbeta TCR beta segments. TCRdb itself ran the immunoSEQ multiplex PCR reads through MiXCR, one entry per CDR3 protein. This sample has more than 95,000 distinct CDR3 sequences; around 92% occur once, and the top ten carry just under 0.095%.

Sequencing was carried out using CD4+ T cells from PBMCs. The sequence was collected from a human donor with multiple sclerosis. The gene calls are TRBV29-1 and TRBJ1-3; TRBD1 agrees at 10 bases. In DNA form, the CDR3 reads TGCAGCGTGGGACAGGGGAACACCATATATTTT. Its protein product is CSVGQGNTIYF.